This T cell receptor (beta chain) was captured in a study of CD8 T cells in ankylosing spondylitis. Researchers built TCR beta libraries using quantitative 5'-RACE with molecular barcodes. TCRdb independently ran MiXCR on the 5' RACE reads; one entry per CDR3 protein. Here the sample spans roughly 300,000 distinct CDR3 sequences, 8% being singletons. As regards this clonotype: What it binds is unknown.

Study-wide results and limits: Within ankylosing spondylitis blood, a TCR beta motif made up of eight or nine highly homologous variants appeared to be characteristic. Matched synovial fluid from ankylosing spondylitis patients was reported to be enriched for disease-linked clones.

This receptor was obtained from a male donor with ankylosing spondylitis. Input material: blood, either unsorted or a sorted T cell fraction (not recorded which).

The CDR3 DNA reads as TGTGCCAGTAGTCGCAACGGTGAGGGTGAGCAGTTCTTC. Protein: CASSRNGEGEQFF. The chain carries TRBV19 and TRBJ2-1; D is perhaps TRBD2 (5 bases). Germline-derived CDR1 and CDR2 are LNHDA and SQIVND (reference sequence). The CDR3 runs to 13 residues. With 5 bases removed from V and 9 bases from J, the gap between germline ends came to 14 bases.